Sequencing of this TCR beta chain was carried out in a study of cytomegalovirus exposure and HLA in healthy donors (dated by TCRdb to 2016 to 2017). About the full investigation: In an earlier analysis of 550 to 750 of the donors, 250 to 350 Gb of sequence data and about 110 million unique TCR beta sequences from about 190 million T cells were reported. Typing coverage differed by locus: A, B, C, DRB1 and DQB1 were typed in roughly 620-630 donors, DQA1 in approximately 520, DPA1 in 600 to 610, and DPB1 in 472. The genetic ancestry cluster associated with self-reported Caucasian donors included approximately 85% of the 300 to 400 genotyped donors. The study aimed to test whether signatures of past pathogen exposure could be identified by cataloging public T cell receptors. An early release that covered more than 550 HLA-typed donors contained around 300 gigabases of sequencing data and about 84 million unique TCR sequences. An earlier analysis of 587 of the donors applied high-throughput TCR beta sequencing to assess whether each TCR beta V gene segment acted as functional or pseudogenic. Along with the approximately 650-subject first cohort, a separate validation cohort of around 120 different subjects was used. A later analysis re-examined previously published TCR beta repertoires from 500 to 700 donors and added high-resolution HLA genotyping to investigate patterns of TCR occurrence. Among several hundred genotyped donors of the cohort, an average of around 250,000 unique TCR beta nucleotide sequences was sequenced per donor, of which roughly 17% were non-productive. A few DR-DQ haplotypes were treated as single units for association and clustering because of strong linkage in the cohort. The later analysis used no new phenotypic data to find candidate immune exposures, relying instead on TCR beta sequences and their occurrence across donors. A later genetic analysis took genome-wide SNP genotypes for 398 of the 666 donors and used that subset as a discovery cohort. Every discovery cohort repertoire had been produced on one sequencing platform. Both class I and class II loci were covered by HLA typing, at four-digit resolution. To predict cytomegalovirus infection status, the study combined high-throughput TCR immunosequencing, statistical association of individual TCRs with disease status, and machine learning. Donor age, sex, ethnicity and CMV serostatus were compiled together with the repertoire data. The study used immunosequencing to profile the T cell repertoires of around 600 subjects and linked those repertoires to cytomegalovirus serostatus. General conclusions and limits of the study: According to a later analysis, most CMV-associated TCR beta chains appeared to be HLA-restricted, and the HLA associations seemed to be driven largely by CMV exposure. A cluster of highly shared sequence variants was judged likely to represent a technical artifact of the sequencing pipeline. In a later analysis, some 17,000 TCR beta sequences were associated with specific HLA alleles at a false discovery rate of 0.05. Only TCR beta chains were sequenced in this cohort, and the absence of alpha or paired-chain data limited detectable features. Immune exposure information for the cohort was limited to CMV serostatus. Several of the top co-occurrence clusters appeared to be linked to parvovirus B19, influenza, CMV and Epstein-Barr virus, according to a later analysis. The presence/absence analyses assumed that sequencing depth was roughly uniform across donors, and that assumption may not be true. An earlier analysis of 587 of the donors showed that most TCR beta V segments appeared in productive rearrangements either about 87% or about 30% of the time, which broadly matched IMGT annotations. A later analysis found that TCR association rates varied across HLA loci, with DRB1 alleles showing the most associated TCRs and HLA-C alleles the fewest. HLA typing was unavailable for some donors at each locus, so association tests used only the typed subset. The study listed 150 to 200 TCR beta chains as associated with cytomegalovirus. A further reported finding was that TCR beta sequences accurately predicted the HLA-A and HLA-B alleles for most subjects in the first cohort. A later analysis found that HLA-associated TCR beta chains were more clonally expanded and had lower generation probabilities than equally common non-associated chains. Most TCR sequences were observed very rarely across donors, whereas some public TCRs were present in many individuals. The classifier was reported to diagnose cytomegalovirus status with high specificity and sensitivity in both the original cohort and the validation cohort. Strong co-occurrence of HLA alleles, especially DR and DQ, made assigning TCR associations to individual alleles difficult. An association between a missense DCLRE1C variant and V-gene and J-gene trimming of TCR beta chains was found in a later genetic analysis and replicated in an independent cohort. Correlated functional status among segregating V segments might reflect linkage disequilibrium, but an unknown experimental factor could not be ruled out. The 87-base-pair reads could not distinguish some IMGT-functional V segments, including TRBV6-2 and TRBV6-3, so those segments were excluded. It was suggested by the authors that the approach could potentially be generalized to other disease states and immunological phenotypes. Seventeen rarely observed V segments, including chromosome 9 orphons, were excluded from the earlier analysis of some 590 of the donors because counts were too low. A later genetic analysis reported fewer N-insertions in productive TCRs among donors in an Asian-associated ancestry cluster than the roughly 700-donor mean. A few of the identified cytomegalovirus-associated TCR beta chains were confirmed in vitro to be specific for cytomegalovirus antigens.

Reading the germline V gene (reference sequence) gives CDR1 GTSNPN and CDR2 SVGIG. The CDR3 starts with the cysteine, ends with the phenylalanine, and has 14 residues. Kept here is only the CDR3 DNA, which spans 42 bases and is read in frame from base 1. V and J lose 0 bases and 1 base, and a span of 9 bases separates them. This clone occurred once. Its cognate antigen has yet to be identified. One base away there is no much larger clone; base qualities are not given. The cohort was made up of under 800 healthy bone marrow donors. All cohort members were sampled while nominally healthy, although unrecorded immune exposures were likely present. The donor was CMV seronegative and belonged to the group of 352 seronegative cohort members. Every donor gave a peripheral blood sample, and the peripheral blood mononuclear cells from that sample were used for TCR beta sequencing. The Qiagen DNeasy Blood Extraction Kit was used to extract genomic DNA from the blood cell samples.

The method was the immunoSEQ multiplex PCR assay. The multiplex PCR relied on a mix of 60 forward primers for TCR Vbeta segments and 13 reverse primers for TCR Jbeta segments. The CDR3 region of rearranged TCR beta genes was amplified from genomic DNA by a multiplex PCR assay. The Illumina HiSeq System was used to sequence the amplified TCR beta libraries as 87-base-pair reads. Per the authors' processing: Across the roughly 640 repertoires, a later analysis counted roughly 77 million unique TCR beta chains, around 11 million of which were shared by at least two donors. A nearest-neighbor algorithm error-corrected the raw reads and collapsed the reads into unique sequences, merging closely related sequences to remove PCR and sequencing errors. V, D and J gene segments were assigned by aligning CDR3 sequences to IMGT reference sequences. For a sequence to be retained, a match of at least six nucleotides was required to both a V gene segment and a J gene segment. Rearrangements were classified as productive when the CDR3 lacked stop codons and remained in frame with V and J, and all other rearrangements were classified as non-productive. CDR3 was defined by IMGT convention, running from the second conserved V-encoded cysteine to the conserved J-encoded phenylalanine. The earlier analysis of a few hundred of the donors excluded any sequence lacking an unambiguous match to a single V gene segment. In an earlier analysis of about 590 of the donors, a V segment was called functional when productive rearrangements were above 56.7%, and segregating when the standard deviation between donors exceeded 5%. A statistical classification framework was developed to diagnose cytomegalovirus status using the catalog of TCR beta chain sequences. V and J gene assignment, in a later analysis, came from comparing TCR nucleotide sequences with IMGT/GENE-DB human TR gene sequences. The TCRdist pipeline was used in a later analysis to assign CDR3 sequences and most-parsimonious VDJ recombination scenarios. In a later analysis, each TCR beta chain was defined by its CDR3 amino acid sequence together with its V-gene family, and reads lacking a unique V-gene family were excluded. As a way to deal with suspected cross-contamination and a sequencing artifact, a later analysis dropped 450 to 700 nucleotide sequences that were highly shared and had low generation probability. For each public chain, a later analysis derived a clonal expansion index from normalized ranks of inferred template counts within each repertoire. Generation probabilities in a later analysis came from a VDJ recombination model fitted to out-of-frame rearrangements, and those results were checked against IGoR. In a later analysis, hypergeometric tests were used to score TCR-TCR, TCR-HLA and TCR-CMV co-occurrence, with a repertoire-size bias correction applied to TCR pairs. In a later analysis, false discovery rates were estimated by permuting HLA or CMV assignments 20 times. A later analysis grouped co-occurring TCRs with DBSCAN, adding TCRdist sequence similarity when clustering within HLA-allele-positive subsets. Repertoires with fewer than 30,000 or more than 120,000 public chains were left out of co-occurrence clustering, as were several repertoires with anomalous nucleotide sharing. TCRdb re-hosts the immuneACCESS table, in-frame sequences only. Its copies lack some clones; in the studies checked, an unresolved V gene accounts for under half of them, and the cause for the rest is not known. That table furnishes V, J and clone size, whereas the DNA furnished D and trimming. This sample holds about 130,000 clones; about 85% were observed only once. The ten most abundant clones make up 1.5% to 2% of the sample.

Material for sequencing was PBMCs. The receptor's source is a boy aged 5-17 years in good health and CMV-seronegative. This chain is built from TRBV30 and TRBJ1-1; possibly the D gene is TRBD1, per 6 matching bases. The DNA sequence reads TGTGCCTGGAGTGTACAGGGTTGGAACACTGAAGCTTTCTTT. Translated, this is CAWSVQGWNTEAFF.